This section outlines one T cell receptor beta chain sequence together with its context. Its target is unknown. The data were taken from a study of CD8+ T cells in alopecia areata. Study-level results: Expanded CD8+ clones among the top 100, and scalp clonality, were significantly decreased by tofacitinib.

As to treatment: oral pan-JAK inhibitor, 5-10 mg twice daily. Punch biopsies of lesional scalp, plus peripheral blood, were taken from alopecia areata patients. It was from PBMCs that CD4+ and CD8+ T cells were sorted. Following RNA extraction, reverse transcription yielded cDNA that acted as the sequencing template. TCRdb keeps only in-frame clones here, not all; method: immunoSEQ multiplex PCR. The sample has 100,000 to 140,000 clones, less than 90% seen once. Per the germline V gene, CDR1 is LNHNV and CDR2 is YYDKDF (reference sequence). V shed 0 bases and J 3 bases; nucleotides not matched to a gene: 1. The CDR3 is 14 amino acids.

The V and J genes are TRBV15 and TRBJ2-7; 8 bases are shared with TRBD1. The TCR comes from a human donor with alopecia areata. The sequenced sample was CD8+ T cells sorted from blood, obtained at week 24, from a patient treated with tofacitinib. Here the CDR3 reads CATSRETGGYEQYF. The CDR3 nucleotides read TGTGCCACCAGCAGAGAAACAGGGGGCTACGAGCAGTACTTC.